This T cell receptor beta chain came from a study of T cells in Graves' hyperthyroidism and ophthalmopathy. General study findings and limits: Most clonotypes expanded in thyroid above 0.001 were likewise present in blood.

Disease duration under 2 months; hyperthyroidism patients were aged 18 to 65. Any patient presenting with uncontrolled infection, other autoimmune disease, pregnancy or lactation was left out. On the basis of clinical symptoms, serum thyroxine and TRAb, thyroid ultrasound and orbital computed tomography, diagnoses were made. The V gene end was trimmed by 5 bases and the J gene end by 6 bases; junction bases not matched to a gene: 6. From germline, CDR1 is MNHEY and CDR2 SMNVEV (reference sequence). The CDR3 sequence is 15 residues long. The sample holds many counts of this clonotype. Its cognate antigen is unknown. Amplified TCR beta CDR3 regions derived from RNA transcripts. HTBI primers drove first-round RT-PCR of the TCR CDR3. One entry per CDR3 protein, called by TCRdb with MiXCR from the multiplex PCR reads. The sample consists of 460,000 or so distinct CDR3 sequences, about 15% of them appearing once.

The V and J genes are TRBV27 and TRBJ1-5; 11 bases map to TRBD1. Specimen: blood. The source of this sequence is a woman younger than 30 with Graves' hyperthyroidism. Here the CDR3 reads CASSVGQGAFQPQHF. The CDR3 region has the DNA TGTGCCAGCAGTGTTGGACAGGGGGCCTTTCAGCCCCAGCATTTT.